The rows below give T cell receptor beta chains drawn from one sample of a study of regulatory T cells in long-lasting Graves disease. TCRdb called the multiplex PCR reads again in MiXCR, with one record for every CDR3 protein. The data show approximately 470,000 distinct CDR3 sequences, roughly 16% seen once. The same data also contributed to another study, on T cells in Graves' hyperthyroidism and ophthalmopathy.

The sequences come from peripheral blood mononuclear cells (PBMCs), collected at new diagnosis, from a patient treated with antithyroid drugs. These receptors came from a man aged 35 to 55 with Graves disease. The CDR3 runs from the conserved cysteine through the conserved F or W. A D gene is named only where the DNA matches it firmly. Clone size is given for some rows only: seen once, a few or many times, or a class if the clone is expanded.

NA	TRBJ2-1	NA	TRBV28	TGTGCCAGCAGTTTACCGTCCTTAACCTACGAGCAGTTCTTC	CASSLPSLTYEQFF
NA	TRBJ1-5	NA	TRBV7-2	TGTGCCAGCAGCTTAGCGCGAGGGGGCAATCAGCCCCAGCATTTT	CASSLARGGNQPQHF
NA	TRBJ2-7	many	TRBV18	TGTGCCAGCTCACCACCCCCCTACGAGCAGTACTTC	CASSPPPYEQYF
NA	TRBJ2-5	many	TRBV28	TGTGCCAGCAGTTGGGAGGGGGGCATCGGGACCCAGTACTTC	CASSWEGGIGTQYF
NA	TRBJ1-5	many	TRBV20-1	TGCAGTGGGTCGGTCACAAACAATCAGCCCCAGCATTTT	CSGSVTNNQPQHF
NA	TRBJ2-1	NA	TRBV29-1	TGCAGCGTTGAAGGGAGACGGGCCAATGAGCAGTTCTTC	CSVEGRRANEQFF
TRBD1	TRBJ2-7	few	TRBV29-1	TGCAGCGCCAGACAGGGCTACGAGCAGTACTTC	CSARQGYEQYF
NA	TRBJ2-5	NA	TRBV28	TGTGCCAGCAGTTTCGATCCCCTTCGACAGCTCTCCGAGGGAGAAGAGACCCAGTACTTC	CASSFDPLRQLSEGEETQYF
TRBD1	TRBJ1-5	few	TRBV24-1	TGTGCCACCAGTGATGGAGACAGGGGTCATCAGCCCCAGCATTTT	CATSDGDRGHQPQHF
NA	TRBJ1-6	many	TRBV11-2	TGTGCCAGCAGCTATGGGGCGACTCCACCCCTCCACTTT	CASSYGATPPLHF
TRBD2	TRBJ2-7	NA	TRBV11-2	TGTGCCAGCAGCAGGACTAGTACCTCCGCTTCGCCCTACGAGCAGTACTTC	CASSRTSTSASPYEQYF
NA	TRBJ2-2	few	TRBV5-1	TGCGCCAGCAGCTTACCACGGACATCGAACACCGGGGAGCTGTTTTTT	CASSLPRTSNTGELFF
TRBD1	TRBJ2-7	many	TRBV28	TGTGCCAGCAGTTATACAGGGGGCGTCAACGAGCAGTACTTC	CASSYTGGVNEQYF
NA	TRBJ2-7	many	TRBV7-9	TGTGCCAGCATCGACGGGTCCTCCTACGAGCAGTACTTC	CASIDGSSYEQYF
NA	TRBJ2-5	few	TRBV7-3	TGTGCCAGCAGCTCCGGACCTCCCACGCAAGAGACCCAGTACTTC	CASSSGPPTQETQYF
TRBD2	TRBJ2-3	few	TRBV9	TGTGCCAGCAGCGTACGGGGACTAGCGGGAGATACGCAGTATTTT	CASSVRGLAGDTQYF
NA	TRBJ2-1	few	TRBV29-1	TGCAGCGGGGGACAGCGGGACAATGAGCAGTTCTTC	CSGGQRDNEQFF
TRBD2	TRBJ2-3	many	TRBV5-1	TGCGCCAGCAGCTTGGTCCCAGCGGGAGGCAGAGATACGCAGTATTTT	CASSLVPAGGRDTQYF
TRBD1	TRBJ2-2	NA	TRBV10-3	TGTGCCTCCCTCGGGACAGGGTTAACCGGGGAGCTGTTTTTT	CASLGTGLTGELFF
TRBD1	TRBJ1-1	few	TRBV27	TGTGCCAGCAGTTTGGAGGGCAGGGGGCCTGAAGCTTTCTTT	CASSLEGRGPEAFF
NA	TRBJ2-4	many	TRBV11-3	TGTGCCAGCAGCTCCACAGGGAGCATTCAGTACTTC	CASSSTGSIQYF
TRBD2	TRBJ2-1	many	TRBV5-1	TGCGCCAGCAGCACTGGACTAGCGGGAGTAGGATCCTACAATGAGCAGTTCTTC	CASSTGLAGVGSYNEQFF
NA	TRBJ2-6	NA	TRBV19	TGTGCCAGTAGTATTAGGGGGGCTGGTGGGGCCAACGTCCTGACTTTC	CASSIRGAGGANVLTF
TRBD2	TRBJ2-5	NA	TRBV20-1	TGCAGTGCTAGAGGGCTGGGACTAGGGGTTGAGACCCAGTACTTC	CSARGLGLGVETQYF
NA	TRBJ2-1	many	TRBV28	TGTGCCAGCAGTTTCCCCCCCCAGGGTGAGCATGAGCAGTTCTTC	CASSFPPQGEHEQFF
NA	TRBJ1-1	NA	TRBV27	TGTGCCAGCAGTCTTTACAGGGAAAGGGGGACTGAAGCTTTCTTT	CASSLYRERGTEAFF
TRBD2	TRBJ2-4	many	TRBV20-1	TGCAGTGCTAGAGGGCCTAGCGGCCTCGTTCAGTACTTC	CSARGPSGLVQYF
NA	TRBJ2-2	few	TRBV12-3/TRBV12-4	TGTGCCAGCAGTTTAGCGACGGGAGTCACCGGGGAGCTGTTTTTT	CASSLATGVTGELFF
TRBD1	TRBJ2-7	NA	TRBV6-2/TRBV6-3	TGTGCCAGCAGTACGCGGACAGGGCCGGCCACGCATTCCAACGAGCAGTACTTC	CASSTRTGPATHSNEQYF
NA	TRBJ2-1	many	TRBV18	TGTGCCAGCTCACCGGCGCCGCCCGGCTACAATGAGCAGTTCTTC	CASSPAPPGYNEQFF
TRBD2	TRBJ2-7	NA	TRBV4-1	TGCGCCAGCAGCCATCCGGGACTAGCGGGAGCCGAGCAGTACTTC	CASSHPGLAGAEQYF
NA	TRBJ2-4	NA	TRBV30	TGTGCCTGGAGTGAAGGGGCCACCAAAAACATTCAGTACTTC	CAWSEGATKNIQYF
TRBD1	TRBJ2-2	few	TRBV19	TGTGCCAGTAGTAAAAGACAGGGGCTGAACACCGGGGAGCTGTTTTTT	CASSKRQGLNTGELFF
NA	TRBJ1-1	few	TRBV6-5	TGTGCCAGCAGTTACTCGGGACGGAATGAAGCTTTCTTT	CASSYSGRNEAFF
NA	TRBJ2-5	many	TRBV28	TGTGCCAGCAGTCCCGACAGCAGGGAGACCCAGTACTTC	CASSPDSRETQYF
NA	TRBJ2-7	many	TRBV12-3/TRBV12-4	TGTGCCAGCAGACAAACCCGAAGCGGCCCCGAGCAGTACTTC	CASRQTRSGPEQYF
NA	TRBJ2-7	many	TRBV11-2	TGTGCCAGCAGCTTAGAAAGGACAGCCTACGAGCAGTACTTC	CASSLERTAYEQYF
NA	TRBJ2-7	NA	TRBV20-1	TGCAGTGCTAGAGGGGGTGAGCGGCCTTTCGGCGAGCAGTACTTC	CSARGGERPFGEQYF
NA	TRBJ2-7	few	TRBV29-1	TGCAGCTTTTACAGGGACAAGACCTACGAGCAGTACTTC	CSFYRDKTYEQYF
NA	TRBJ2-7	many	TRBV6-1	TGTGCCAGCACCCCCGAGGCAGGGCCATACGAGCAGTACTTC	CASTPEAGPYEQYF
TRBD1	TRBJ2-1	many	TRBV28	TGTGCCAGCAGTTTCATTGGACAGGGGTTAAAGAATGAGCAGTTCTTC	CASSFIGQGLKNEQFF
NA	TRBJ2-7	many	TRBV6-9	TGTGCCAGCAGTTACGGGATACAGGGTACCCTCCGGGACGAGCAGTACTTC	CASSYGIQGTLRDEQYF
TRBD1	TRBJ2-2	many	TRBV29-1	TGCAGCGCTGGGACAGGGATAAACACCGGGGAGCTGTTTTTT	CSAGTGINTGELFF
NA	TRBJ1-3	NA	TRBV7-9	TGTGCCAGCAGCACCCCGGCTGGAAACACCATATATTTT	CASSTPAGNTIYF
NA	TRBJ2-3	many	TRBV28	TGTGCCAGCAGTTTTCAGGTCAGGGGATCGCGGGATACGCAGTATTTT	CASSFQVRGSRDTQYF
NA	TRBJ1-4	NA	TRBV29-1	TGCAGCGTTGAATCGGGGTTAGATGAAAAACTGTTTTTT	CSVESGLDEKLFF
NA	TRBJ2-1	many	TRBV20-1	TGCAGTGCTAGTCCCTCCTGGGACAATGAGCAGTTCTTC	CSASPSWDNEQFF